This T cell receptor (beta chain) is from a study of Ad26.COV2.S vaccination and SARS-CoV-2 variants. The germline V gene encodes CDR1 LNHDA and CDR2 SQIVND (reference sequence). The CDR3 is 14 residues long. The V gene lost 6 bases and the J gene lost 0 bases, with 11 bases spanning the gap. As to this clone: Its antigen is still unknown.

Measured with immunoSEQ multiplex PCR; TCRdb has only the in-frame clones, and not every one. This table has 40,000 to 55,000 clones, about 83% appearing once. Study-level findings and limits: After vaccination, substantial breadth of spike-specific CD8+ and CD4+ responses was reported. Spike-specific TCR breadth ran higher among vaccine recipients than placebo recipients. Vaccinees and placebo recipients showed similar non-spike TCR breadth. Assessments of TCR breadth and depth may have underestimated the total T cell responses.

The material sequenced was peripheral blood, taken after recovery from COVID-19. This sequence originates from a human donor who had recovered from COVID-19. This chain uses TRBV19 with TRBJ1-1; no reliable D call. In DNA, the CDR3 is TGTGCCAGTAGCCAGACAATCATGAACACTGAAGCTTTCTTT. Translation: CASSQTIMNTEAFF.